The sequence of this T cell receptor beta chain was determined in a study of regulatory T cells in long-lasting Graves disease. Specified time point: newly diagnosed GD, antithyroid drugs for less than 3 months. There was RNA extracted from PBMCs, and the TCR library was made from it. Building the TCR beta libraries relied on iRepertoire HTBI primers, and CDR3 regions underwent Arm-PCR. TCRdb processed the multiplex PCR reads anew with MiXCR; each CDR3 protein has one entry. The repertoire includes about 530,000 distinct CDR3 sequences, about 16% of them detected once, and 20% to 30% sits in the top ten. V shed 4 bases and J 6 bases; nucleotides not matched to a gene: 6. Germline CDR1 SGHRS, CDR2 YFSETQ. The CDR3 is 14 residues long. There are many counts of this clonotype. What it recognizes is unknown. General study results and limits: With some 2,800 shared public clonotypes, persistent patients exceeded new patients, who shared over 950.

The same data also contributed to another study, on T cells in Graves' hyperthyroidism and ophthalmopathy. That source reports: Graves' hyperthyroidism was deemed stable absent ophthalmopathy progression within 18 months. Patients between 18 and 65 years old had hyperthyroidism, newly diagnosed and lasting under 2 months.

The receptor was derived from a middle-aged woman with Graves disease. The rearrangement links TRBV5-1 to TRBJ1-1; 10 bases align to TRBD1. The input for sequencing was peripheral blood mononuclear cells (PBMCs), taken at new diagnosis, from a patient treated with antithyroid drugs. The CDR3 DNA reads as TGCGCCAGCAGCCCAGGACAGGGGGTCGCTGAAGCTTTCTTT. Its translation: CASSPGQGVAEAFF.